This T cell receptor beta chain was recorded in a study of OX40 agonist ivuxolimab in advanced cancers. Samples were taken at baseline and on day 1 of cycles 4 and 7. About this clone itself: Its cognate antigen is unknown.

The protocol was immunoSEQ multiplex PCR, while the TCRdb copy is restricted to in-frame clones and leaves out a portion. The sample lists 45,000 to 60,000 clones; roughly 90% were seen once. In germline, CDR1 is PRHDT, CDR2 FYEKMQ (reference sequence). CDR3 length: 12 amino acids. Trimming removed 2 bases at V and 5 bases at J, with 6 bases between. Study conclusions and caveats: Among T cells, CD8+ cells averaged more expanded clones than CD4+ cells.

The input for sequencing was CD4+ or CD8+ T cells sorted from blood, taken in a trial of the OX40 agonist ivuxolimab. V gene TRBV13 combines with J gene TRBJ1-1, with D uncertain. The TCR was taken from an adult with an advanced solid tumor such as melanoma, head and neck, liver or kidney cancer. CDR3 residues: CASSLLYTEAFF. CDR3 bases: TGTGCCAGCAGCTTACTGTATACTGAAGCTTTCTTT.